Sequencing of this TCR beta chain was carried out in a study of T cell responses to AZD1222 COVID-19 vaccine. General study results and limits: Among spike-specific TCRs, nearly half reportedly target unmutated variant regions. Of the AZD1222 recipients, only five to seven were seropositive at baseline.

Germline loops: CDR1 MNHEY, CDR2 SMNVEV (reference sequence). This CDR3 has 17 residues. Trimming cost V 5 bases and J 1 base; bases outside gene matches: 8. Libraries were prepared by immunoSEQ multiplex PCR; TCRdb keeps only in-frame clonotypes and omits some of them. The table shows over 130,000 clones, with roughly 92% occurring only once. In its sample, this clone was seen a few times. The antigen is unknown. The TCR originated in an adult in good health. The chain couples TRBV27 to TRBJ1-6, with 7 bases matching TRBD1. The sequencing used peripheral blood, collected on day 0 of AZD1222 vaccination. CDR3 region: CASSQGGGASYNSPLHF. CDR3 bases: TGTGCCAGCAGTCAAGGAGGGGGCGCTTCCTATAATTCACCCCTCCACTTT.